This T cell receptor (beta chain) was captured by sequencing in a study of cytomegalovirus exposure and HLA in healthy donors (dated by TCRdb to between 2016 and 2019). Regarding the complete study: An earlier analysis of roughly 500 of the donors reported approximately 260 Gb of sequence data and 95 million to 120 million unique TCR beta sequences obtained from around 180 million T cells. An early release that covered 640 HLA-typed donors contained approximately 290 gigabases of sequencing data and approximately 85 million unique TCR sequences. The genetic ancestry cluster associated with self-reported Caucasian donors included about four fifths of the roughly 400 genotyped donors. The study aimed to test whether cataloging public T cell receptors could reveal signatures of past pathogen exposure. The study used immunosequencing to profile the T cell repertoires of approximately 690 subjects and linked those repertoires to cytomegalovirus serostatus. Along with the 666-subject first cohort, a separate validation cohort of over a hundred different subjects was used. The study combined high-throughput TCR immunosequencing, statistical association of individual TCRs with disease status, and machine learning to predict cytomegalovirus infection status. In a later analysis, previously published TCR beta repertoires from roughly 710 donors were re-analyzed and high-resolution HLA genotyping was added so that TCR occurrence patterns could be studied. The later analysis used no new phenotypic data to find candidate immune exposures, relying instead on TCR beta sequences and their occurrence across donors. An earlier analysis of several hundred of the donors applied high-throughput TCR beta sequencing to assess whether each TCR beta V gene segment acted as functional or pseudogenic. Alongside the repertoire data, information on donor age, sex, ethnicity and CMV serostatus was compiled. Genome-wide SNP genotypes for about three fifths of the 666 donors were used in a later genetic analysis, which treated that subset as a discovery cohort. Every discovery cohort repertoire had been produced on one sequencing platform. HLA typing covered class I and class II loci at four-digit resolution. Typing coverage varied by locus: roughly 629-630 donors for A, B, C, DRB1 and DQB1; around 560 for DQA1; over 600 for DPA1; around 450 for DPB1. Because of strong linkage in the cohort, five DR-DQ haplotypes were treated as single units for association and clustering. On average, 235,054 unique TCR beta nucleotide sequences were sequenced per donor among about 400 genotyped donors of the cohort, with 15% to 20% of those sequences being non-productive. Study-wide findings and limitations: In vitro tests confirmed that a few of the cytomegalovirus-associated TCR beta chains recognize cytomegalovirus antigens. A later analysis found that TCR association rates varied across HLA loci, with DRB1 alleles showing the most associated TCRs and HLA-C alleles the fewest. In a later analysis, HLA-associated TCR beta chains showed more clonal expansion and lower generation probabilities than non-associated chains that were equally common. Correlated functional status among segregating V segments might reflect linkage disequilibrium, but an unknown experimental factor could not be ruled out. The study listed 164 TCR beta chains as associated with cytomegalovirus. Because counts were too low, around 18 rarely observed V segments, including chromosome 9 orphons, were left out of the earlier analysis of over 550 of the donors. A further reported finding was that TCR beta sequences accurately predicted the HLA-A and HLA-B alleles for most subjects in the first cohort. Several of the top co-occurrence clusters appeared to be linked to parvovirus B19, influenza, CMV and Epstein-Barr virus, according to a later analysis. A later genetic analysis reported fewer N-insertions in productive TCRs among donors in an Asian-associated ancestry cluster than the roughly 700-donor mean. Cytomegalovirus status was reported to be diagnosed by the classifier with high specificity and sensitivity in both the original and validation cohorts. The authors suggested that the approach could potentially be generalized to other disease states and immunological phenotypes. Strong co-occurrence of HLA alleles, especially DR and DQ, made assigning TCR associations to individual alleles difficult. In an earlier analysis of some 540 of the donors, most TCR beta V segments appeared in productive rearrangements about 87% or about 30% of the time, broadly matching IMGT annotations. Roughly uniform sequencing depth across donors was assumed in presence/absence analyses, although this assumption may not hold. Specific HLA alleles were associated with 15,000 to 20,000 TCR beta sequences at a false discovery rate of 0.05 in a later analysis. In a later analysis, most CMV-associated TCR beta chains were found to appear HLA-restricted, with HLA associations seemingly driven largely by CMV exposure. Because HLA typing was unavailable for some donors at each locus, only the typed subset was used in association tests. The sequencing pipeline was judged likely to have produced a cluster of highly shared sequence variants as a technical artifact. The cohort was sequenced for TCR beta chains only, and without alpha or paired-chain data the features that could be detected were limited. CMV serostatus was the only immune exposure information available for the cohort. Some IMGT-functional V segments, including TRBV6-2 and TRBV6-3, could not be distinguished by the 87-base-pair reads and were therefore excluded. Across donors, most TCR sequences were observed very rarely, whereas some public TCRs were present in many individuals. In a later genetic analysis, a missense DCLRE1C variant was associated with V-gene and J-gene trimming of TCR beta chains, and the association was replicated in an independent cohort.

This clone was picked up a small number of times. Its specific antigen is unknown. No much larger clone is present one base from it, and per-base qualities are unavailable. The cohort consisted of 650 to 700 healthy bone marrow donors. All cohort members were sampled while nominally healthy, although unrecorded immune exposures were likely present. Of the 550 to 750 cohort members, fewer than 300 had positive CMV serostatus and just over 350 had negative CMV serostatus, and CMV serostatus was not recorded for the donor. Each donor provided a peripheral blood sample, and peripheral blood mononuclear cells were used for TCR beta sequencing. Genomic DNA was extracted from the blood cell samples with the Qiagen DNeasy Blood Extraction Kit. Taken from the germline V gene, the CDR1 and CDR2 loops are SGHTA and FQGNSA. V and J lose 1 base and 3 bases, and a span of 22 bases separates them. The CDR3 has 18 amino acids, counting the end cysteine and phenylalanine. Only the CDR3 portion is preserved as DNA: 54 bases, with reading frame beginning at the first base.

Receptor libraries were prepared by the immunoSEQ multiplex PCR assay. For the multiplex PCR, a mixture combining 60 forward primers for TCR Vbeta segments and 13 reverse primers for TCR Jbeta segments was used. The CDR3 region of rearranged TCR beta genes was amplified from genomic DNA with a multiplex PCR assay. The amplified TCR beta libraries were sequenced on the Illumina HiSeq System as 87-base-pair reads. Turning to the authors' computational methods: A later analysis counted approximately 76 million unique TCR beta chains across the 700 or so repertoires, and about 10 million of these chains were shared by at least two donors. To remove PCR and sequencing errors, raw reads were error-corrected and collapsed into unique sequences using a nearest-neighbor algorithm that merged closely related sequences. CDR3 sequences were aligned to IMGT reference sequences to assign V, D and J gene segments. Each retained sequence needed at least a six-nucleotide match to both a V gene segment and a J gene segment. Rearrangements were called productive when the CDR3 lacked stop codons and stayed in frame with V and J; all others were non-productive. CDR3 was defined by IMGT convention, running from the second conserved V-encoded cysteine to the conserved J-encoded phenylalanine. In an earlier analysis of roughly 610 of the donors, sequences lacking an unambiguous match to a single V gene segment were excluded. An earlier analysis of 550 to 650 of the donors classified V segments as functional when productive rearrangements were above 56.7% and as segregating when the standard deviation between donors was above 5%. A statistical classification framework was built to diagnose cytomegalovirus status from the catalog of TCR beta chain sequences. In a later analysis, V and J genes were assigned by comparing TCR nucleotide sequences against IMGT/GENE-DB human TR gene sequences. In a later analysis, CDR3 sequences and most-parsimonious VDJ recombination scenarios were assigned using the TCRdist pipeline. A later analysis defined each TCR beta chain by its CDR3 amino acid sequence plus V-gene family, and excluded reads lacking a unique V-gene family. To address suspected cross-contamination and a sequencing artifact, a later analysis removed around 590 highly shared, low-generation-probability nucleotide sequences. In a later analysis, a clonal expansion index was calculated for each public chain from normalized within-repertoire ranks of inferred template counts. Generation probabilities in a later analysis came from a VDJ recombination model fitted to out-of-frame rearrangements, and those results were checked against IGoR. In a later analysis, TCR-TCR, TCR-HLA and TCR-CMV co-occurrence was scored with hypergeometric tests, and a repertoire-size bias correction was applied to TCR pairs. To estimate false discovery rates, a later analysis permuted the HLA or CMV assignments 20 times. In a later analysis, co-occurring TCRs were grouped with DBSCAN, and TCRdist sequence similarity was added when clustering was performed within HLA-allele-positive subsets. Repertoires with fewer than 30,000 or more than 120,000 public chains, plus five repertoires with anomalous nucleotide sharing, were excluded from co-occurrence clustering. TCRdb stores this immuneACCESS table with in-frame sequences only. Part of the clones is absent; in the studies checked, under half of the shortfall reflects unresolved V genes, and no reason is known for the rest. The DNA gave D and trimming, while V, J and clone size come from that table. The sample table holds approximately 150,000 clones, of which roughly 76% were seen once. Around 2% of the sample comes from the top ten.

The sequence was obtained from a human donor in good health. Sequenced sample: PBMCs. The sequence joins TRBV7-2 to TRBJ2-7; the D gene is perhaps TRBD2, on 6 matching bases. The CDR3 protein is CASSLGLGRTMGSYEQYF. In nucleotide form, the sequence is TGTGCCAGCAGCTTAGGTTTAGGGAGGACCATGGGGAGCTACGAGCAGTACTTC.